Each of the 18 T cell receptor beta chains below was sequenced from the same sample in a study of CD8 T cells in Susac syndrome. cDNA came from roughly 0.47 to 1 ug RNA primed by random hexamers. TCRdb independently ran MiXCR on the immunoSEQ multiplex PCR reads; one entry per CDR3 protein. The table includes some 190,000 distinct CDR3 sequences, 93% detected once. Sequencing was carried out using CD4+ T cells from PBMCs. These TCRs come from a human donor in good health.

The V call is TRBV7-3, the J call TRBJ2-1; 8 bases match TRBD2. The CDR3 runs to 15 residues. After removal of 4 bases from V and 5 bases from J, the junction contained 7 bases not matched to a gene. Germline CDR1 reads SGHTA; CDR2 reads FQGTGA. CDR3 region: CASSSSGRIHNEQFF. In DNA form, the CDR3 reads TGTGCCAGCAGCTCTAGCGGGCGTATACACAATGAGCAGTTCTTC.

The chain is built from TRBV20-1 and TRBJ2-1, with 8 bases lining up with TRBD2. The V and J ends lost 3 bases and 4 bases, in that order; junction bases with no gene match: 14. The CDR3 is 17 residues long. The germline gives CDR1 DFQATT, CDR2 SNEGSKA (reference sequence). The CDR3 sequence: CSASRRRGIAGYNEQFF. CDR3 DNA: TGCAGTGCTAGTCGACGCCGCGGGATAGCGGGGTACAATGAGCAGTTCTTC.

The chain has TRBV12-3 or TRBV12-4 and TRBJ2-7, with D possibly TRBD2 on 6 matching bases. The CDR3 extends over 13 amino acids. V dropped 6 bases and J dropped 7 bases, with 16 bases sitting between them. The CDR3 here is CASRFIRDSEQYF. CDR3 nucleotide sequence: TGTGCCAGCAGATTCATCCGGGACTCTGAGCAGTACTTC.

The rearrangement uses TRBV29-1 and TRBJ1-5; 9 bases match TRBD1. CDR3 length: 13 amino acids. The ends lost 6 bases at V and 6 bases at J; junction bases unmatched: 6. CDR1 and CDR2 from the germline V gene are SQVTM and ANQGSEA. CDR3 region: CSVGTGFGQPQHF. The CDR3 nucleotides are TGCAGCGTGGGGACAGGGTTCGGTCAGCCCCAGCATTTT.

This clonotype has a single count. The chain joins TRBV3-1 to TRBJ1-1; D is unresolved. Trimming took off 7 bases at V and 2 bases at J, with 14 bases between the two ends. Germline-derived CDR1 and CDR2 are LGHDT and YNNKEL (reference sequence). The CDR3 consists of 14 residues. The CDR3 sequence is CASKRLTDNTEAFF. The CDR3 DNA is TGTGCCAGCAAACGTCTCACAGATAACACTGAAGCTTTCTTT. Based on the CDR3 plus reference TRBV3-1 and TRBJ1-1, the full variable domain is DTAVSQTPKYLVTQMGNDKSIKCEQNLGHDTMYWYKQDSKKFLKIMFSYNNKELIINETVPNRFSPKSPDKAHLNLHINSLELGDSAVYFCASKRLTDNTEAFFGQGTRLTVV.

The count of this clonotype is one. V usage is TRBV11-2 and J usage is TRBJ1-1, with TRBD1 identical over 8 bases. This CDR3 is built from 14 residues. The ends lost 1 base at V and 12 bases at J; junction bases unmatched: 10. CDR1 SGHAT and CDR2 FQNNGV come from the germline V gene. The CDR3: CASSLALAQGGTFF. The CDR3 coding sequence is TGTGCCAGCAGCTTAGCCCTGGCACAGGGGGGGACTTTCTTT.

V and J are TRBV7-2 and TRBJ2-4; 14 positions match TRBD2. The CDR3 contains 17 residues. V lost 5 bases, J lost 9 bases, and 12 bases stayed unmatched. Germline-derived CDR1 and CDR2 are SGHTA and FQGNSA. The CDR3 loop reads CASSPGTSGGPRGIQYF. The CDR3 DNA reads TGTGCCAGCAGCCCAGGGACTAGCGGGGGTCCCCGAGGCATTCAGTACTTC. The full variable domain, its missing parts supplied by reference TRBV7-2 and TRBJ2-4, is GAGVSQSPSNKVTEKGKDVELRCDPISGHTALYWYRQSLGQGLEFLIYFQGNSAPDKSGLPSDRFSAERTGGSVSTLTIQRTQQEDSAVYLCASSPGTSGGPRGIQYFGAGTRLSVL.

The chain links TRBV5-6 to TRBJ1-1; D is ambiguous. The V and J ends lost 2 bases and 1 base respectively, with 18 bases between them. This CDR3 is 17 amino acids long. Per the germline V gene, CDR1 is SGHDT and CDR2 is YYEEEE. CDR3 amino acids: CASSFSITRFANTEAFF. The CDR3 bases are TGTGCCAGCAGCTTTTCGATTACAAGGTTTGCGAACACTGAAGCTTTCTTT.

About this clonotype itself: At one of its ends the junction is not consistent with the germline gene, which may arise from a read error. V gene TRBV14 combines with J gene TRBJ2-5; D uncertain. The germline V gene encodes CDR1 SGHDN and CDR2 FVKESK. The CDR3 contains 12 residues. Here the CDR3 DNA reads TGTGCCAGCAGCCAAGTGCGAGGCTCCTTTAACTTC. Translating it yields CASSQVRGSFNF.

Turning to this clonotype: The junction differs from germline at one of its ends, possibly a read error. DNA of the CDR3: TGTGCTAGCAGCCCCGCCAGCGGGGGGAGGGCTCATGAGCAGTTCTTC. Translating it yields CASSPASGGRAHEQFF. The V and J genes are TRBV7-7 and TRBJ2-1, with TRBD2 identical over 9 bases. This CDR3 contains 16 residues. The germline CDR1 and CDR2 sequences are SSHAT and FNYEAQ (reference sequence).

This sequence joins TRBV7-9 and TRBJ2-5, with D tentatively TRBD1 or TRBD2 (5 bases each). Between the trimmed V and J ends, which lost 5 bases and 5 bases, there was a span of 18 bases. The CDR3 has 15 residues. Germline V gene data show CDR1 as SEHNR and CDR2 as FQNEAQ (reference sequence). The CDR3 loop is CASSNGAGGGETQYF. The CDR3 DNA reads TGTGCCAGCAGCAATGGGGCCGGTGGCGGGGAGACCCAGTACTTC.

The V gene is TRBV6-5, the J gene TRBJ2-7; D is perhaps TRBD1 or TRBD2 (5 bases each). The CDR3 loop spans 16 amino acids. Deletions cut 5 bases from V and 4 bases from J, with 21 bases between. Per the germline V gene, CDR1 is MNHEY and CDR2 is SVGAGI. In DNA form, the CDR3 reads TGTGCCAGCAGTCACCTGAGGGGACCAGGTGATTACGAGCAGTACTTC. It yields the protein CASSHLRGPGDYEQYF.

The rearrangement joins TRBV28 to TRBJ2-2; D unclear. Trimming stripped 5 bases from V and 7 bases from J, with 2 bases between. The CDR3 runs to 10 residues. CDR1 and CDR2 (germline): MDHEN, SYDVKM. In nucleotides, the CDR3 is TGTGCCAGCAGTGGCGGGGAGCTGTTTTTT. Its translation is CASSGGELFF.

This sequence joins TRBV20-1 and TRBJ2-3; no reliable D call. The CDR3 covers 14 residues. V lost 3 bases and J lost 2, with 12 bases in between. Germline CDR1 reads DFQATT; CDR2 reads SNEGSKA (reference sequence). CDR3 DNA sequence: TGCAGTGCTAGTGTAGGCAGCCCCACAGATACGCAGTATTTT. This encodes CSASVGSPTDTQYF.

V gene TRBV7-2 combines with J gene TRBJ1-2; D perhaps matches TRBD1 (5 bases). This CDR3 is 15 amino acids long. V lost 0 bases to trimming and J lost 4 bases, with 12 bases between them. In germline, CDR1 is SGHTA, CDR2 FQGNSA. The CDR3 loop reads CASSLASRDPYGYTF. For the CDR3, the DNA is TGTGCCAGCAGCTTAGCCTCCCGGGACCCCTATGGCTACACCTTC.

The rearrangement joins TRBV12-3 or TRBV12-4 to TRBJ1-2; 7 bases are a match to TRBD1. V gave up 4 bases and J gave up 6 bases; unmatched junction bases: 11. CDR3 length: 15 residues. CDR3 region: CASSSWDSFTDGYTF. CDR3 sequence (DNA): TGTGCCAGCAGTTCATGGGACAGCTTCACGGATGGCTACACCTTC.

The CDR3: CASSVSGTTISGDIQYF. The DNA for the CDR3 is TGTGCCAGCAGCGTTTCCGGGACTACCATATCCGGGGACATTCAGTACTTC. The chain is built from TRBV9 and TRBJ2-4; 7 nucleotides align to TRBD2. V shed 2 bases, J shed 8 bases, and the junction held 16 bases outside the gene matches. CDR1 is SGDLS, CDR2 YYNGEE, per germline. The CDR3 has 17 amino acids.

The chain employs TRBV30 and TRBJ2-2; no definite D call. In germline, CDR1 is GTSNPN, CDR2 SVGIG (reference sequence). The CDR3 loop spans 13 amino acids. Trimming took off 3 bases at V and 5 bases at J, with 10 bases between the two ends. CDR3 loop: CAWSLSATGELFF. CDR3 sequence (DNA): TGTGCCTGGAGCCTCTCCGCGACCGGGGAGCTGTTTTTT.